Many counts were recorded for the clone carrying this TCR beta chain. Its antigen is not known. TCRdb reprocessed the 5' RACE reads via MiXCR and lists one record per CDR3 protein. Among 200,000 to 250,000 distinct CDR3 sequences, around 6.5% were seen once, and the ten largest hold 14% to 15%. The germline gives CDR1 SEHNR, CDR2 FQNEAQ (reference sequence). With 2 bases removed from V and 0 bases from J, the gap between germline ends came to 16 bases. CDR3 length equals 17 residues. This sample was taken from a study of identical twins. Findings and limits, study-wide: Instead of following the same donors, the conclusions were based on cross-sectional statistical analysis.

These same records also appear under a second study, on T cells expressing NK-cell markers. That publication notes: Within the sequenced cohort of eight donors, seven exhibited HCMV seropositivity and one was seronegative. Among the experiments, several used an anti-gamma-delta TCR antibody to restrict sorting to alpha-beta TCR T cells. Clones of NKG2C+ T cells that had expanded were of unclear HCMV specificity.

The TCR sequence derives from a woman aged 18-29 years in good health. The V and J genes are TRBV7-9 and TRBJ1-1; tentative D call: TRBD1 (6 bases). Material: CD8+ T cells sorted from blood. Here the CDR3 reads CASSLLPGEGMNTEAFF. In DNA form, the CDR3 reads TGTGCCAGCAGCTTACTGCCAGGGGAGGGGATGAACACTGAAGCTTTCTTT.